Sequencing of this T cell receptor (beta chain) was carried out in a study of blood T cell repertoires in COVID-19. In Seattle, patients joined the study during active infection and were tracked longitudinally. V lost 0 bases, J lost 2 bases, and 10 bases lay in between. The CDR3 runs to 15 residues. Germline values: CDR1 MDHEN, CDR2 SYDVKM. This clone was seen a few times. Data came from immunoSEQ multiplex PCR; TCRdb stores just in-frame clones and leaves some out. The sample records 80,000 to 100,000 clones, around 67% being singletons. J is TRBJ1-2 and V is TRBV28; D gene ambiguous. The TCR was taken from a man aged 65-85 years with COVID-19, enrolled during active disease. Sequencing was performed on peripheral blood. The CDR3 DNA is TGTGCCAGCAGTTTATGGCGAGGGAGAAACTATGGCTACACCTTC. Its translation is CASSLWRGRNYGYTF.